This T cell receptor (beta chain) was profiled in a study of regulatory T cells in long-lasting Graves disease. Study outcomes and limitations: Persistent cases favored TRBV28, TRBJ1-2 and TRBJ2-5.

Relying on iRepertoire HTBI primers and Arm-PCR of CDR3 regions, the team built TCR beta libraries. TCRdb re-derived calls from the multiplex PCR reads in MiXCR, one entry per CDR3 protein. The table lists approximately 490,000 distinct CDR3 sequences, about a sixth of them singletons. Time point indicated: newly diagnosed GD, antithyroid drugs for less than 3 months. Researchers made the TCR library from RNA that was extracted from PBMCs. This CDR3 has 12 amino acids. The V gene's germline CDR1 is MDHEN and CDR2 SYDVKM. The ends were cut back, 6 bases at V and 4 bases at J, with 10 bases in the middle. Ten or more counts support this clonotype. Its antigen is unidentified. These same data were also listed under a study on T cells in Graves' hyperthyroidism and ophthalmopathy. According to that study: It was considered stable Graves' hyperthyroidism when ophthalmopathy did not progress within 18 months. In patients aged 18 to 65, hyperthyroidism was newly diagnosed, with duration under 2 months. Initially, a first-round RT-PCR of the TCR CDR3 employed the HTBI primer set.

This chain links TRBV28 with TRBJ2-7; TRBD1 is a possible D gene (5 bases). This TCR came from a man aged 35 to 55 with Graves disease. The sequenced sample was peripheral blood mononuclear cells (PBMCs), obtained at new diagnosis, from a patient treated with antithyroid drugs. CDR3 nucleotide sequence: TGTGCCAGCAGACCTGACAGATACGAGCAGTACTTC. This codes for CASRPDRYEQYF.